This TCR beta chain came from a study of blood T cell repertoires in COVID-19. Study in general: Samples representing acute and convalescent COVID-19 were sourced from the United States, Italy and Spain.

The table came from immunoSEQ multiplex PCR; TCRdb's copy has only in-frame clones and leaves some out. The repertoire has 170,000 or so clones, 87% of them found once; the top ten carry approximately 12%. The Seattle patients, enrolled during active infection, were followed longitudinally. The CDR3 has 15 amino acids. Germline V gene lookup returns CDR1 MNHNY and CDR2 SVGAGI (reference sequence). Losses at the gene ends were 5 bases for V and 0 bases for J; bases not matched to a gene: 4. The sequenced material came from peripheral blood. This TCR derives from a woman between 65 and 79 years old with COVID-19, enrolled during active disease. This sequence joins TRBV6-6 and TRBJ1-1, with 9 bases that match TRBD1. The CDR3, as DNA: TGTGCCAGCAGTCCAGGGACAGGGTTGAACACTGAAGCTTTCTTT. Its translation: CASSPGTGLNTEAFF.